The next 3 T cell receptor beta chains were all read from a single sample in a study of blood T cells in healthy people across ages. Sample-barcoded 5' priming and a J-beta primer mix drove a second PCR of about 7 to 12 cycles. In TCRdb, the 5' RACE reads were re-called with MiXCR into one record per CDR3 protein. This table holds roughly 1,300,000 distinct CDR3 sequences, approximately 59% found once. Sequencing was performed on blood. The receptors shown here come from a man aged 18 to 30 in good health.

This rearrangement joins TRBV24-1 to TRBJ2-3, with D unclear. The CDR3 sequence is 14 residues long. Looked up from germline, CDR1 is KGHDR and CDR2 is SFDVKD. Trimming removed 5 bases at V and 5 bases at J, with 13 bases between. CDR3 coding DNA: TGTGCCACCAGTGCCAGCGACTGGGGAGATACGCAGTATTTT. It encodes CATSASDWGDTQYF.

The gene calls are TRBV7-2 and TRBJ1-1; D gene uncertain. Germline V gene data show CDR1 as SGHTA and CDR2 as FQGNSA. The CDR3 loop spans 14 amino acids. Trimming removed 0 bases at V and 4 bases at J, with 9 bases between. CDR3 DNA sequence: TGTGCCAGCAGCTTAGCTTCTCAGACCACTGAAGCTTTCTTT. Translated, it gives CASSLASQTTEAFF.

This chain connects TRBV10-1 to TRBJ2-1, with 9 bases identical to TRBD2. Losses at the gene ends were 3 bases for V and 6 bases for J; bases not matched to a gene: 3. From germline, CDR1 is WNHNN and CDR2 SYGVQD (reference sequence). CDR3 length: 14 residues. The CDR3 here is CASSDSGGFNEQFF. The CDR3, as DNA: TGCGCCAGCAGTGACAGCGGGGGGTTCAATGAGCAGTTCTTC.